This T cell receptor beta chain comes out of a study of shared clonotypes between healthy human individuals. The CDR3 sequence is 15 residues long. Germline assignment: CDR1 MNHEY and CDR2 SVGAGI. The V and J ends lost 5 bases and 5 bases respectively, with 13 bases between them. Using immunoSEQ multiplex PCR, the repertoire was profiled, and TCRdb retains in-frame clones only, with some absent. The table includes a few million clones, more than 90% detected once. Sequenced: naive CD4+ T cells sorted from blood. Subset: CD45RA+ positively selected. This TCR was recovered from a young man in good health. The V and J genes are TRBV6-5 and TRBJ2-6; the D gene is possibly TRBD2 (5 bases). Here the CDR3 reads CASSREQSRANVLTF. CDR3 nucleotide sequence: TGTGCCAGCAGTCGGGAACAAAGTCGGGCCAACGTCCTGACTTTC.